This TCR beta chain was retrieved from a study of blood T cell repertoires in COVID-19. Original processing methods: Using reference gene primer amplification, nucleated cell counts were estimated. TCRdb's table, derived via immunoSEQ multiplex PCR, lists solely in-frame clones and lacks some. The DNA gave D and trimming, while V, J and clone size come from that table. Here the sample spans around 300,000 clones, 80% to 90% being singletons. CDR3 length equals 15 residues. The germline gives CDR1 MNHEY, CDR2 SVGEGT. V gave up 5 bases and J gave up 4 bases; unmatched junction bases: 10. The chain couples TRBV6-2 or TRBV6-3 to TRBJ2-7, with 8 bases aligning to TRBD2. Sequenced input: peripheral blood. The TCR comes from a young man with active or convalescent COVID-19. The CDR3 protein is CASSRGLAENYEQYF. The CDR3, as DNA: TGTGCCAGCAGTCGCGGACTAGCCGAGAATTACGAGCAGTACTTC.